This T cell receptor (beta chain) was recorded in a study of OX40 agonist ivuxolimab in advanced cancers. In the case of this clone: Its antigen is unknown. This specimen includes other DNA sequences encoding the same CDR3.

Assay: immunoSEQ multiplex PCR; the TCRdb copy retains only in-frame clones and omits some. The sample holds tens of thousands of clones, approximately 81% seen once. General study results and limits: At 0.1 to 3.0 mg/kg and by week 6, clonal expansion occurred in CD4+ and CD8+ blood T cells.

Germline values: CDR1 SEHNR, CDR2 FQNEAQ (reference sequence). The CDR3 has 14 amino acids. V was cut by 0 bases and J by 7 bases, with 10 bases left in between. This specimen consisted of CD4+ or CD8+ T cells sorted from blood, obtained in a trial of the OX40 agonist ivuxolimab. This chain connects TRBV7-9 to TRBJ1-5, with a tentative D call TRBD1 (5 bases). This clonotype was sampled from an adult with an advanced solid tumor such as melanoma, head and neck, liver or kidney cancer. DNA for the CDR3: TGTGCCAGCAGCTTAGCGGGGGGAGGACAGCCCCAGCATTTT. Translated, it gives CASSLAGGGQPQHF. Complete variable domain (other parts from reference TRBV7-9 and TRBJ1-5): DTGVSQNPRHKITKRGQNVTFRCDPISEHNRLYWYRQTLGQGPEFLTYFQNEAQLEKSRLLSDRFSAERPKGSFSTLEIQRTEQGDSAMYLCASSLAGGGQPQHFGDGTRLSIL.